This T cell receptor (beta chain) is from a study of cytomegalovirus exposure and HLA in healthy donors. Broader study findings: In a later analysis, a genetic analysis reported fewer productive-TCR N-insertions in an Asian-associated ancestry cluster than the cohort average.

The CDR3 has 13 residues. Trimming stripped 2 bases from V and 6 bases from J, with 11 bases between. Germline CDR1 reads SGHKS; CDR2 reads YYEKEE (reference sequence). Researchers ran the PCR with 60 Vbeta and 13 Jbeta primers. Some clones are missing from TCRdb's copy, which holds only in-frame ones; the method was immunoSEQ multiplex PCR. The profile shows around 100,000 clones, 79% of them singletons. Comments on this clone: The antigen is not known.

Source material: PBMCs. The TCR was taken from a man aged 45-65 years in good health and CMV-seropositive. The rearrangement joins TRBV5-5 to TRBJ1-1; D is uncertain. In DNA form, the CDR3 reads TGTGCCAGCAGCTTTCGGGGAGTAGCTGAAGCTTTCTTT. It encodes CASSFRGVAEAFF.